Listed below are T cell receptor beta chains from one sample, sequenced in a study of T-cell reconstitution after alpha-beta-depleted transplantation in children. MiXCR was run by TCRdb on the PCR reads, yielding one entry per CDR3 protein. The sample lists about 610,000 distinct CDR3 sequences; about 10% were seen once. The specimen comprised PBMCs from the stem cell graft donor, sampled from the stem cell graft. These receptor sequences come from a human donor who donated a stem cell graft to a child with acute myeloid leukemia. CDR3s include the opening cysteine and the closing phenylalanine or tryptophan. D genes are given only for firm matches. Clone size is stated in some rows and not others, as once, few, many or a class when expanded.

TRBV12-3/TRBV12-4	-	-	TRBJ1-2	CASSFRVGSGYGYTF	TGTGCCAGCAGTTTTAGGGTAGGAAGCGGCTATGGCTACACCTTC
TRBV6-4	-	TRBD2	TRBJ2-7	CASSERGKRGNFYEQYF	TGTGCCAGCAGTGAGAGGGGGAAGCGGGGGAACTTCTACGAGCAGTACTTC
TRBV10-3	-	-	TRBJ2-1	CAIRGTEGTNEQFF	TGTGCCATCAGAGGGACTGAGGGGACAAATGAGCAGTTCTTC
TRBV30	-	-	TRBJ2-1	CAWRPNRAGYNEQFF	TGTGCCTGGAGGCCGAACAGGGCTGGGTACAATGAGCAGTTCTTC
TRBV7-2	-	TRBD1	TRBJ2-2	CASSSRTGGETGELFF	TGTGCCAGCAGCTCCCGAACAGGGGGCGAGACCGGGGAGCTGTTTTTT
TRBV29-1	many	TRBD2	TRBJ2-2	CSVEVWREKNTGELFF	TGCAGCGTTGAAGTTTGGCGGGAGAAAAACACCGGGGAGCTGTTTTTT
TRBV3-1	few	TRBD2	TRBJ2-1	CASSEASGRTSSYNEQFF	TGTGCCAGCTCCGAGGCTAGCGGGAGGACGAGCTCCTACAATGAGCAGTTCTTC
TRBV29-1	many	-	TRBJ2-5	CSVWQGLGETQYF	TGCAGCGTTTGGCAGGGTTTAGGCGAGACCCAGTACTTC
TRBV7-9	few	TRBD1	TRBJ2-1	CASSKTGTGVFKEQFF	TGTGCCAGCAGCAAGACCGGGACAGGGGTTTTTAAGGAGCAGTTCTTC
TRBV20-1	-	TRBD2	TRBJ2-1	CSARVAGTSGRSTYNEQFF	TGCAGTGCTAGAGTAGCCGGGACTAGCGGGAGGTCAACTTACAATGAGCAGTTCTTC
TRBV7-9	few	-	TRBJ1-3	CASSHRDYGNTIYF	TGTGCCAGCAGCCACAGGGACTATGGAAACACCATATATTTT
TRBV12-3/TRBV12-4	-	TRBD1	TRBJ1-4	CASSRMGQENEKLFF	TGTGCCAGCAGTCGGATGGGACAGGAAAATGAAAAACTGTTTTTT
TRBV3-1	-	-	TRBJ2-3	CASSQERQPSTDTQYF	TGTGCCAGCAGCCAAGAACGGCAGCCTAGCACAGATACGCAGTATTTT